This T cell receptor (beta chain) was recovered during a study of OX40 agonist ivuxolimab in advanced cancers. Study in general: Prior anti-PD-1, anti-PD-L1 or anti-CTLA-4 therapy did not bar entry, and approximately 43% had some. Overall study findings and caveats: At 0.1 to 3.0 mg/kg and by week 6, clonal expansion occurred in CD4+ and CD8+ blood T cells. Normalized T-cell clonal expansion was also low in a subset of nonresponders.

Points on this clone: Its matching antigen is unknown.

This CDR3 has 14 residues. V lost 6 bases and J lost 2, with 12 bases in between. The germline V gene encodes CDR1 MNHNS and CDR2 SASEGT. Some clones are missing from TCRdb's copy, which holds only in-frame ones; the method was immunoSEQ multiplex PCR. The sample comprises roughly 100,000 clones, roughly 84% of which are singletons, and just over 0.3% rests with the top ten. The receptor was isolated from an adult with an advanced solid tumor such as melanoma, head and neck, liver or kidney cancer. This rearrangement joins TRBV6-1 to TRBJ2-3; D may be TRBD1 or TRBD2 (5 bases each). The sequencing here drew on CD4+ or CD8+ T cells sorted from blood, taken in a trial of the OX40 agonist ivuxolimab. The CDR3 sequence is CASSRDALTDTQYF. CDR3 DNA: TGTGCCAGCAGCCGGGACGCACTCACAGATACGCAGTATTTT.